This TCR beta chain stems from a study of blood T cell repertoires in COVID-19. The method was immunoSEQ multiplex PCR; TCRdb's version includes in-frame clones alone and lacks a portion of them. This sample carries 250,000 or so clones, roughly 80% of them seen once, and the ten largest clones take roughly 3.6%. The germline V gene encodes CDR1 SGHNT and CDR2 YYREEE (reference sequence). V was clipped by 1 base and J by 2 bases, with 10 bases between them. CDR3 length equals 15 residues. This rearrangement joins TRBV5-4 to TRBJ1-3; D may be TRBD1 (6 bases). The sequence derives from a man aged 45 to 65 who had recovered from COVID-19. Sequencing was carried out using PBMCs or T cells enriched from blood (not recorded which). CDR3 bases: TGTGCCAGCAGCTTGATGGCAGGGGCTGGAAACACCATATATTTT. Residues: CASSLMAGAGNTIYF.